One sample yielded the 32 T cell receptor beta chains listed below, sequenced in a study of Graves' ophthalmopathy and Graves' hyperthyroidism listed by TCRdb under 2018. TCRdb shows the sequencer as Illumina HiSeq 2000. For repertoire sequencing, TCR beta CDR3 regions were amplified from RNA transcripts. A first-round RT-PCR used HTBI primers with the Qiagen OneStep RT-PCR kit, followed by a second-round multiplex PCR, size selection and purification. The raw public data were reprocessed by TCRdb itself: fastp quality trimming at Q25, MiXCR clonotype calling, in-frame beta chains only. CDR3 protein sequences are deduplicated, and each keeps its most common genes and DNA. The sample yields about 700,000 distinct CDR3 sequences; roughly 40% were counted once. The leading ten clones occupy approximately 46% of the sample. The source material was peripheral blood. These receptors all stem from an adult man with Graves' ophthalmopathy.

The V gene is TRBV25-1, the J gene TRBJ2-1; 11 bases line up with TRBD2. The CDR3 runs 15 residues. The germline V gene encodes CDR1 MGHDK and CDR2 SYGVNS. Trimming removed 8 bases from V and 4 bases from J; junction bases left unmatched: 7. The CDR3 coding sequence is TGTGCCAGCGGCCTAGGGACTAGCGGATACAATGAGCAGTTCTTC. Amino acid sequence: CASGLGTSGYNEQFF.

In its sample, this clonotype was seen many times. V is TRBV2 and J is TRBJ2-2, with no clear D. Trimming shortened V by 3 bases and J by 7 bases, and 6 bases separated the two germline ends. The CDR3 totals 12 residues. Germline V gives CDR1 SNHLY, CDR2 FYNNEI. The CDR3 DNA reads as TGTGCCAGCAGTGACGATGGCGGGGAGCTGTTTTTT. Its translation: CASSDDGGELFF.

The chain uses TRBV7-9 and TRBJ1-1, with D possibly being TRBD1 (5 bases). CDR3 length: 13 amino acids. The V end was cut by 1 base, the J end by 7 bases, with 10 bases between. Germline V lookup: CDR1 SEHNR, CDR2 FQNEAQ (reference sequence). The CDR3 DNA reads as TGTGCCAGCAGCTTAGGGGACGGGGTTGAAGCTTTCTTT. Its protein product is CASSLGDGVEAFF.

V usage is TRBV6-1 and J usage is TRBJ2-7; D is unclear. V lost 5 bases, J lost 0 bases, and 11 bases lay in between. This CDR3 is built from 14 residues. Germline lookup yields CDR1 MNHNS and CDR2 SASEGT. The CDR3 reads CASSLAEISYEQYF. The DNA for the CDR3 is TGTGCCAGCAGTTTAGCCGAAATCTCCTACGAGCAGTACTTC.

Details on this clonotype: One end of the junction is discordant with germline, which a read error may explain. The V gene is TRBV10-3, the J gene TRBJ2-5, with 7 nucleotides matching TRBD2. The CDR3 is 15 amino acids. In germline, CDR1 is ENHRY, CDR2 SYGVKD. The CDR3 DNA reads TGTGCCAGCAGTTACTCAGCTAGCGGACAAGAGACCCAGTACTTC. Translation gives CASSYSASGQETQYF.

V gene TRBV30 combines with J gene TRBJ2-7, with a tentative D call TRBD2 (5 bases). Trimming shortened V by 3 bases and J by 4 bases, and 7 bases separated the two germline ends. The CDR3 is made up of 11 amino acids. Per germline, CDR1 GTSNPN and CDR2 SVGIG (reference sequence). The CDR3 protein is CAWRRTYEQYF. CDR3 nucleotide sequence: TGTGCCTGGAGAAGGACTTACGAGCAGTACTTC.

This clonotype was detected a few times. This rearrangement joins TRBV2 to TRBJ1-1; weak D call: TRBD1 (5 bases). Germline lookup yields CDR1 SNHLY and CDR2 FYNNEI. The CDR3 has 12 amino acids. The V and J ends lost 4 bases and 12 bases respectively, with 15 bases between them. The CDR3 here is CASSGSMDIPFF. In DNA, the CDR3 is TGTGCCAGCAGTGGATCCATGGACATACCTTTCTTT.

This clonotype showed up many times. The chain employs TRBV9 and TRBJ1-4; D is unclear. Germline V gene data show CDR1 as SGDLS and CDR2 as YYNGEE. V dropped 2 bases and J dropped 6 bases, with 8 bases sitting between them. This CDR3 has 13 amino acids. The CDR3 loop reads CASSVSLDEKLFF. In DNA form, the CDR3 reads TGTGCCAGCAGCGTGAGTCTGGATGAAAAACTGTTTTTT.

This clonotype was counted a few times. The chain uses TRBV7-6 and TRBJ2-5; 11 nucleotides align to TRBD2. The germline V gene encodes CDR1 SGHVS and CDR2 FNYEAQ. J lost 4 bases, V lost 2 bases, and 6 bases had no gene match. This CDR3 comprises 16 residues. The CDR3: CASSLILAGGVETQYF. In DNA form, the CDR3 reads TGTGCCAGCAGCTTAATTCTAGCGGGAGGAGTAGAGACCCAGTACTTC.

This clonotype was seen at least ten times. The J gene is TRBJ2-5, the V gene TRBV7-8; the D gene is possibly TRBD1 (6 bases). Trimming cost V 5 bases and J 3 bases, with 10 bases left between them. Per germline, CDR1 SGHVS and CDR2 FQNEAQ. The CDR3 consists of 13 residues. CDR3 coding DNA: TGTGCCAGCAGCCCCGGACAGAAAGAGACCCAGTACTTC. Translating it yields CASSPGQKETQYF.

Details on this clonotype: An end of the junction differs from the germline gene, which may be a read error. The chain uses TRBV7-3 and TRBJ1-5; no clear D gene. Germline assignment: CDR1 SGHTA and CDR2 FQGTGA. The CDR3 consists of 14 residues. The DNA of the CDR3 is TGTGCCAGTAGCTTAACGGCGGTCGATCAGCCCCAGCATTTT. It yields the protein CASSLTAVDQPQHF.

CDR3 sequence reads: CATRGGVAGSYEQYF. CDR3 bases: TGTGCCACCAGAGGTGGGGTAGCGGGTTCCTACGAGCAGTACTTC. This chain links TRBV15 with TRBJ2-7, with 7 bases that match TRBD2. Germline loops: CDR1 LNHNV, CDR2 YYDKDF (reference sequence). V lost 6 bases to trimming and J lost 1 base; unmatched junction nucleotides: 9. The CDR3 extends over 15 amino acids.

The V call is TRBV29-1, the J call TRBJ2-2; 11 nucleotides align to TRBD1. V trimming: 8 bases; J trimming: 5 bases; junction bases outside the gene matches: 7. This CDR3 contains 14 residues. The germline gives CDR1 SQVTM, CDR2 ANQGSEA. CDR3 in amino acids: CSSRDRGGTGELFF. The CDR3 bases are TGCAGCTCGAGGGACAGGGGGGGGACCGGGGAGCTGTTTTTT.

The table lists this clonotype with a count of one. In DNA form, the CDR3 reads TGTGCCAGCAGTACTCCGGGACAGGGAGGAGAGACCCAGTACTTC. Protein: CASSTPGQGGETQYF. The chain has TRBV25-1 and TRBJ2-5; 9 bases are shared with TRBD1. The CDR3 consists of 15 residues. Trimming took 5 bases from V and 4 from J; bases not matched to a gene: 8. Germline V gene data show CDR1 as MGHDK and CDR2 as SYGVNS.

This clonotype was observed a few times. The V and J genes are TRBV4-2 and TRBJ1-3; D is possibly TRBD1 (5 bases). Trimming took 0 bases from V and 5 from J, leaving 11 bases between them. The CDR3 is 15 amino acids. The V gene's germline CDR1 is LGHNA and CDR2 YNFKEQ. The CDR3 DNA reads as TGTGCCAGCAGCCAAGACCGGGACTTCCGAAACACCATATATTTT. Its protein product is CASSQDRDFRNTIYF.

This clonotype was counted only a few times. This chain links TRBV19 with TRBJ2-6; 11 bases map to TRBD2. V shed 5 bases, J shed 0 bases, and the junction held 6 bases outside the gene matches. There are 18 residues in the CDR3. Germline CDR1 and CDR2: LNHDA and SQIVND (reference sequence). The CDR3 sequence is CASSPRSGGASGANVLTF. In DNA, the CDR3 is TGTGCCAGTAGTCCACGTAGCGGGGGGGCCTCTGGGGCCAACGTCCTGACTTTC.

The J gene is TRBJ2-5, the V gene TRBV4-3; 8 nucleotides line up with TRBD2. This CDR3 is built from 16 residues. V lost 4 bases to trimming and J lost 5 bases; unmatched junction nucleotides: 12. Germline values: CDR1 LGHNA, CDR2 YSLEER. The CDR3 sequence: CASSPNTGGPRETQYF. The DNA of the CDR3 is TGCGCCAGCAGCCCTAACACGGGAGGGCCGAGGGAGACCCAGTACTTC.

The V gene is TRBV15, the J gene TRBJ1-5; D remains ambiguous. This CDR3 has 14 residues. CDR1 is LNHNV, CDR2 YYDKDF, per germline (reference sequence). The germline V and J ends were trimmed by 0 bases and 14 bases, with 17 bases remaining between them. The CDR3 region is CATSREGNGLGEHF. In DNA, the CDR3 is TGTGCCACCAGCAGAGAAGGGAATGGACTGGGCGAGCATTTT.

The chain recombines TRBV10-3 with TRBJ1-5; D remains unclear. With 5 bases removed from V and 2 bases from J, the gap between germline ends came to 16 bases. The CDR3 extends over 16 amino acids. In germline, CDR1 is ENHRY, CDR2 SYGVKD. The CDR3 loop is CAISYSNRHGNQPQHF. For the CDR3, the DNA is TGTGCCATCAGTTACTCGAATCGGCACGGCAATCAGCCCCAGCATTTT.

This clonotype was found many times. The chain is built from TRBV29-1 and TRBJ2-7, with 8 bases aligning to TRBD2. The CDR3 sequence is 15 residues long. CDR1 and CDR2 (germline): SQVTM, ANQGSEA. V dropped 3 bases and J dropped 1; count of bases not matched to a gene: 8. The CDR3 region is CSVEVDSGRSYEQYF. The CDR3 region has the DNA TGCAGCGTTGAGGTTGACAGCGGGAGATCCTACGAGCAGTACTTC.

In this sample, this clonotype turned up a few times. The V gene is TRBV12-5, the J gene TRBJ1-5; D unclear. The CDR3 runs to 13 residues. Germline CDR1 reads LGHNT; CDR2 reads FRNRAP. Deletions cut 5 bases from V and 5 bases from J, with 10 bases between. CDR3 coding DNA: TGTGCTAGTGGTCTAGACGAACATCAGCCCCAGCATTTT. Translation gives CASGLDEHQPQHF.

J is TRBJ1-1 and V is TRBV29-1; D is perhaps TRBD1 (5 bases). Germline V gene sequence: CDR1 SQVTM, CDR2 ANQGSEA. The CDR3 totals 14 residues. Trimming pared 5 bases from V and 8 bases from J, leaving 21 bases between. CDR3 sequence (DNA): TGCAGCGTTTCAGGGCAGACGACTCCCCCGGAAGCTTTCTTT. Its protein is CSVSGQTTPPEAFF.

The chain employs TRBV12-3 or TRBV12-4 and TRBJ1-1; D gene unclear. Between the trimmed V and J ends, which lost 4 bases and 4 bases, there was a span of 13 bases. The CDR3 contains 14 residues. The CDR3 DNA sequence: TGTGCCAGCAGTTACTCGATAGGGATCACTGAAGCTTTCTTT. Residues: CASSYSIGITEAFF.

CDR3 protein: CASSQNLGNDEQYF. CDR3 bases: TGTGCCAGCAGCCAAAATCTCGGGAACGACGAGCAGTACTTC. The chain is built from TRBV6-2 or TRBV6-3 and TRBJ2-7; D is perhaps TRBD2 (5 bases). The CDR3 has 14 residues. CDR1 MNHEY and CDR2 SVGEGT come from the germline V gene. With 6 bases removed from V and 5 bases from J, the gap between germline ends came to 17 bases.

V and J are TRBV29-1 and TRBJ1-1; 8 bases line up with TRBD1. The CDR3 totals 13 residues. The V gene's germline CDR1 is SQVTM and CDR2 ANQGSEA. CDR3 DNA: TGCAGTTCTGGGACAGGCATGAACACTGAAGCTTTCTTT. Protein product: CSSGTGMNTEAFF.

The chain couples TRBV7-9 to TRBJ2-5; D is uncertain. The V end lost 4 bases, the J end lost 1 base, and 13 bases lay between the germline ends. The CDR3 is 15 amino acids. The germline CDR1 and CDR2 sequences are SEHNR and FQNEAQ (reference sequence). The CDR3 coding sequence is TGTGCCAGCAGCTCTCCCACTGGGCTCCAAGAGACCCAGTACTTC. Translated: CASSSPTGLQETQYF.

This sequence joins TRBV30 and TRBJ1-2, with D perhaps matching TRBD1 (6 bases). Germline V gene lookup returns CDR1 GTSNPN and CDR2 SVGIG (reference sequence). V lost 0 bases and J 0 bases, leaving 11 bases between the germline ends. This CDR3 has 15 residues. CDR3 residues: CAWSVGQNPNYGYTF. CDR3 sequence (DNA): TGTGCCTGGAGTGTAGGACAGAATCCTAACTATGGCTACACCTTC. The complete variable domain, with remaining parts taken from reference TRBV30 and TRBJ1-2, reads SQTIHQWPATLVQPVGSPLSLECTVEGTSNPNLYWYRQAAGRGLQLLFYSVGIGQISSEVPQNLSASRPQDRQFILSSKKLLLSDSGFYLCAWSVGQNPNYGYTFGSGTRLTVV.

The V call is TRBV7-9, the J call TRBJ2-7; no clear D. The germline gives CDR1 SEHNR, CDR2 FQNEAQ (reference sequence). This CDR3 comprises 16 residues. V shed 5 bases and J shed 0 bases, with 17 bases lying between them. Here the CDR3 DNA reads TGTGCCAGCAGCCAAGATTTGGCGGCTAGCTCCTACGAGCAGTACTTC. Its translation is CASSQDLAASSYEQYF.

The chain couples TRBV7-3 to TRBJ2-7, with TRBD2 as a possible D gene (6 bases). The CDR3 contains 14 residues. Deletions cut 0 bases from V and 4 bases from J, with 10 bases between. Germline V gene data show CDR1 as SGHTA and CDR2 as FQGTGA. The CDR3 protein is CASSLTKGTYEQYF. CDR3 bases: TGTGCCAGCAGCTTAACCAAGGGGACTTACGAGCAGTACTTC. Looking up the rest from reference TRBV7-3 and TRBJ2-7 gives the full variable domain: GAGVSQTPSNKVTEKGKYVELRCDPISGHTALYWYRQSLGQGPEFLIYFQGTGAADDSGLPNDRFFAVRPEGSVSTLKIQRTERGDSAVYLCASSLTKGTYEQYFGPGTRLTVT.

Many counts were recorded for this clonotype. This chain links TRBV29-1 with TRBJ1-2; TRBD1 matches 9 bases. The V gene end was trimmed by 3 bases and the J gene end by 7 bases; junction bases not matched to a gene: 9. The CDR3 runs to 14 residues. CDR1 and CDR2 (germline): SQVTM, ANQGSEA. The CDR3: CSVDSDRGDSGYTF. CDR3 in DNA: TGCAGCGTTGACTCGGACAGGGGTGACTCTGGCTACACCTTC.

Comments on this clonotype: A junction boundary mismatches the germline segment, possibly from a read error. The genes are TRBV28 and TRBJ1-5; TRBD1 matches 7 bases. The CDR3 is 15 amino acids. The germline V gene encodes CDR1 MDHEN and CDR2 SYDVKM. CDR3 nucleotide sequence: TGTGCCAGCGGTTTATATACAGGGGGCAATCAGCCCCAGCATTTT. This encodes CASGLYTGGNQPQHF. The full variable domain, completed using reference TRBV28 and TRBJ1-5, is DVKVTQSSRYLVKRTGEKVFLECVQDMDHENMFWYRQDPGLGLRLIYFSYDVKMKEKGDIPEGYSVSREKKERFSLILESASTNQTSMYLCASGLYTGGNQPQHFGDGTRLSIL.

The sample holds many counts of this clonotype. In nucleotides, the CDR3 is TGTGCCAGCAGCTCGCGGACAGCGATGAACACTGAAGCTTTCTTT. Its protein is CASSSRTAMNTEAFF. This sequence joins TRBV11-2 and TRBJ1-1; D is possibly TRBD1 (6 bases). V was cut by 4 bases and J by 0 bases, with 12 bases left in between. Per germline, CDR1 SGHAT and CDR2 FQNNGV. This CDR3 region has 15 residues.